Here is one T cell receptor (beta chain) with its context. What this receptor recognizes is not known. The junction does not match germline at one end; this may be a read error. This sample stems from a study of neurological immune-mediated disorders (dated by TCRdb to about 2019). Turning to the overall study: Using UMI-based sequencing, the study compared peripheral blood TCR-beta repertoires from patients with HTLV-I-associated myelopathy (HAM/TSP), patients with multiple sclerosis, and healthy controls. Alongside PBMC samples, the set of approximately 100 TCR-beta libraries contained longitudinal samples, technical triplicates, and paired CD4+ and CD8+ T-cell subsets that had been sorted. The cohort included about 70 subjects: about 15 with HAM/TSP, approximately 34 with multiple sclerosis, and around 20 healthy controls. Broad study findings and their caveats: TCR clonal expansion was greatest in HAM/TSP patients and smallest in MS patients, who ranked below even healthy controls. No identical CDR3 amino acid sequences were shared among expanded clones across subjects, suggesting private TCR-beta repertoires in all groups.

cDNA synthesis used template-switch 5'RACE with a primer carrying a 10-nucleotide random unique molecular identifier tagging each TCR transcript. Each sequencing run produced over 160 million TCR-beta sequences covering 15-18 subjects. The RNeasy kit was used for extraction of total RNA. The KAPA Real-time Library Amplification kit was used to amplify TCR-beta VDJ regions with primers for the TCR constant region and the 5'RACE anchor. Sample indexes and Illumina adaptors were added in a first PCR, and a second PCR then increased library yield. After Ampure bead purification, the TCR product of roughly 650 bp was size-selected on a 2% E-gel SizeSelection system. Before pooling, libraries had their quality checked on a Bioanalyzer, their concentration measured with Qubit, and their quantity determined with the Kapa Library Quantification kit. An Illumina HiSeq 2500 was used to sequence the libraries paired-end at 2 x 150 bp. To increase sequence diversity, about 23-30% phiX was spiked into each library pool. The paper's data handling went like this. Quality-filtered reads were processed with the UMI-based MiGEC pipeline, and over 75% of raw TCR sequences were removed by the MiGEC pipeline during error correction. IMGT germline references were used for alignment of VDJ genes, and clonotypes were defined by a unique CDR3 amino acid sequence together with V-J genes. Clonal expansion, Shannon diversity, and CDR3 relatedness (CalcPairwiseDistances, ClusterSamples) were evaluated with VDJtools, and phylogenetic trees were built with CLCbio workbench. Using coefficient-of-variation modelling across technical triplicates, the study counted a clone as expanded if it had at least 8 unique UMIs. In TCRdb, the public reads were trimmed at Q25 with fastp and aligned with MiXCR, with productive beta chains retained. Records with the same CDR3 protein are collapsed into one entry carrying the most frequent genes and DNA. TCRdb's processing, not the authors' own work, is the source of the V and J calls. The sample table holds 40,000 to 45,000 distinct CDR3 sequences, of which just under 6.5% were seen once. The ten largest clonotypes hold 0.57% of the sample.

The CDR3 spans 14 residues, from the cysteine through the phenylalanine. The CDR3 DNA has 42 bases and is translated from base 1. CDR1 and CDR2, looked up from the germline V gene, are SGHDT and YYEEEE. Healthy controls were blood bank volunteers in Maryland, USA. Sorted-subset TCR libraries were prepared from fewer than 1.3 million sorted CD4+ or CD8+ T cells. Peripheral blood was subjected to Ficoll-Hypaque density gradient centrifugation to isolate PBMCs, which were then cryopreserved in liquid nitrogen. The study also sequenced paired sorted CD4+ and CD8+ subsets from healthy controls, HAM/TSP patients and MS patients.

This receptor was obtained from a middle-aged woman in good health. The specimen was CD4+ T cells from blood. Recombination joined TRBV5-6 with TRBJ2-6; TRBD1 is a possible D gene, resting on 5 matching bases. CDR3 loop: CASSLDSGANVLTF. In nucleotides, the sequence is TGTGCCAGCAGCCTAGACTCTGGGGCCAACGTTCTGACTTTC.